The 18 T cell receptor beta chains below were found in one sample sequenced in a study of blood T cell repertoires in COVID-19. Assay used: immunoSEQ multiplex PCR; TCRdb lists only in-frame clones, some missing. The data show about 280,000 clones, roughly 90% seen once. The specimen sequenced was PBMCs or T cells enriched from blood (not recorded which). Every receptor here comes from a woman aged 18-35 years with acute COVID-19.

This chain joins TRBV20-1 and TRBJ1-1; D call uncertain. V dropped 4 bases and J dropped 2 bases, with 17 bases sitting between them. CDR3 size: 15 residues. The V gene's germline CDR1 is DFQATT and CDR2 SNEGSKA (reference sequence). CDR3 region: CSANDHVFLNTEAFF. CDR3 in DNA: TGCAGTGCTAATGACCACGTTTTTCTAAACACTGAAGCTTTCTTT.

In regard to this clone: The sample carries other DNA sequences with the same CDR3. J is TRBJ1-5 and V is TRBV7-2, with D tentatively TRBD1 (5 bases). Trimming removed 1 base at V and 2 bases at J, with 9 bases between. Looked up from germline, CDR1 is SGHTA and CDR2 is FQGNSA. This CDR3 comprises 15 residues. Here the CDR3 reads CASSLETGGNQPQHF. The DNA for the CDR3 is TGTGCCAGCAGCTTAGAAACAGGCGGCAATCAGCCCCAGCATTTT. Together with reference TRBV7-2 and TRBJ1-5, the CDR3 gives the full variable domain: GAGVSQSPSNKVTEKGKDVELRCDPISGHTALYWYRQSLGQGLEFLIYFQGNSAPDKSGLPSDRFSAERTGGSVSTLTIQRTQQEDSAVYLCASSLETGGNQPQHFGDGTRLSIL.

CDR3 coding DNA: TGTGCCAGCAATGCGGGAGCCACAGATACGCAGTATTTT. Translation gives CASNAGATDTQYF. The chain links TRBV25-1 to TRBJ2-3, with TRBD2 matching over 7 bases. The CDR3 extends over 13 amino acids. CDR1 is MGHDK and CDR2 is SYGVNS in the germline V gene. With V trimmed by 7 bases and J by 2 bases, 3 bases remained unmatched.

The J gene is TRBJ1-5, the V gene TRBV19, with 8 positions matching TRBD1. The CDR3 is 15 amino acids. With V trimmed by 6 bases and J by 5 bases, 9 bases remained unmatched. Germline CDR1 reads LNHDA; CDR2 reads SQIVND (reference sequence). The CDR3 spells CASSPQDRAYQPQHF. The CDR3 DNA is TGTGCCAGTAGCCCACAGGACAGGGCATATCAGCCCCAGCATTTT.

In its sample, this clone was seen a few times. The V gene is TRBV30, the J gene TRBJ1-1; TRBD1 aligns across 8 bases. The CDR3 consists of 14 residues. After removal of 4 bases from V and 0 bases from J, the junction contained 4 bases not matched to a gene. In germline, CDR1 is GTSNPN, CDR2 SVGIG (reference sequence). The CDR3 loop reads CAWNLGQVNTEAFF. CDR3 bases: TGTGCCTGGAATTTGGGACAGGTGAACACTGAAGCTTTCTTT.

The DNA for the CDR3 is TGCGCCAGCAGTGACGGACTAGCCTACGAGCAGTACTTC. Translating it yields CASSDGLAYEQYF. The rearrangement uses TRBV10-1 and TRBJ2-7, with 7 bases identical to TRBD2. Germline V gives CDR1 WNHNN, CDR2 SYGVQD (reference sequence). The V and J ends lost 3 bases and 2 bases, in that order; junction bases with no gene match: 1. This CDR3 spans 13 amino acids.

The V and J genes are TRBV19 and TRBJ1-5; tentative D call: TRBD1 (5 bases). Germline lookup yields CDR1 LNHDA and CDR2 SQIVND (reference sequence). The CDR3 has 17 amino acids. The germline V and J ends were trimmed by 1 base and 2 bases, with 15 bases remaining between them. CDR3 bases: TGTGCCAGTAGTATAGTCGGCAGGGCAAAGGGCAATCAGCCCCAGCATTTT. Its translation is CASSIVGRAKGNQPQHF.

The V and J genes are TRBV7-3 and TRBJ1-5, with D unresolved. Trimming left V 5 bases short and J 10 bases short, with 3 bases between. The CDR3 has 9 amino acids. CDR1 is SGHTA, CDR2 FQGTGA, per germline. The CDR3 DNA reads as TGTGCCAGCAGCCCACCCCAGCATTTT. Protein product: CASSPPQHF.

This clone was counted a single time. In DNA, the CDR3 is TGTGCCAGCAGTTCATATAACCGCGGTAATTCACCCCTCCACTTT. Translating it yields CASSSYNRGNSPLHF. The J gene is TRBJ1-6, the V gene TRBV27, with D unresolved. The germline V gene has CDR1 MNHEY and CDR2 SMNVEV (reference sequence). There are 15 residues in the CDR3. Trimming stripped 4 bases from V and 6 bases from J, with 13 bases between.

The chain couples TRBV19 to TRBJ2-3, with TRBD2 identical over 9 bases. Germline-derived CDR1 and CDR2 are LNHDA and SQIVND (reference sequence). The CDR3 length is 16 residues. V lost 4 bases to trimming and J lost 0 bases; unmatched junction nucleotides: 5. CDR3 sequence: CASSKTSGASTDTQYF. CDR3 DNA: TGTGCCAGTAGTAAGACTAGCGGAGCTAGCACAGATACGCAGTATTTT.

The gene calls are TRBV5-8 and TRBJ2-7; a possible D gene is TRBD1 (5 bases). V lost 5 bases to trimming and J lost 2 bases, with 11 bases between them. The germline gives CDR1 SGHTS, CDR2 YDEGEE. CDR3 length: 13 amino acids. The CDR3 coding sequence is TGTGCCAGCAGGACACAGGTAGCCTACGAGCAGTACTTC. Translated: CASRTQVAYEQYF.

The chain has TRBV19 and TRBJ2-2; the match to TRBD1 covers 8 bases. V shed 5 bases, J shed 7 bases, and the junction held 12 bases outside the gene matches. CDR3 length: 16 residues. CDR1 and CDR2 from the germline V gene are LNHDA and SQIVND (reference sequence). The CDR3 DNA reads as TGTGCCAGTAGTTGGGAGGCCAGGGGGCTAGACGGGGAGCTGTTTTTT. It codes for CASSWEARGLDGELFF. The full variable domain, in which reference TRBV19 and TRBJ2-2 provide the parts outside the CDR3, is DGGITQSPKYLFRKEGQNVTLSCEQNLNHDAMYWYRQDPGQGLRLIYYSQIVNDFQKGDIAEGYSVSREKKESFPLTVTSAQKNPTAFYLCASSWEARGLDGELFFGEGSRLTVL.

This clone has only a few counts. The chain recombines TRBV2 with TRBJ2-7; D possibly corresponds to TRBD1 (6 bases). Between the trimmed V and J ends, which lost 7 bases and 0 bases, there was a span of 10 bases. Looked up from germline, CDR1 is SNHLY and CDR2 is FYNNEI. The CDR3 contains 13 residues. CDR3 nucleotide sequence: TGTGCCAGCACAGGACAGAGCTCCTACGAGCAGTACTTC. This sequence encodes CASTGQSSYEQYF. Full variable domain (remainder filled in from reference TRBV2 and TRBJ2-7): EPEVTQTPSHQVTQMGQEVILRCVPISNHLYFYWYRQILGQKVEFLVSFYNNEISEKSEIFDDQFSVERPDGSNFTLKIRSTKLEDSAMYFCASTGQSSYEQYFGPGTRLTVT.

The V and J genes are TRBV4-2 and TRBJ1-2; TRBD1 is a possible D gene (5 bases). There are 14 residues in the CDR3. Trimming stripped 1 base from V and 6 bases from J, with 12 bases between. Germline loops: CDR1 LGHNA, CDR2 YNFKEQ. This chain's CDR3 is CASSQVRQSDGYTF. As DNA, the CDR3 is TGTGCCAGCAGCCAAGTCCGACAGAGTGATGGCTACACCTTC.

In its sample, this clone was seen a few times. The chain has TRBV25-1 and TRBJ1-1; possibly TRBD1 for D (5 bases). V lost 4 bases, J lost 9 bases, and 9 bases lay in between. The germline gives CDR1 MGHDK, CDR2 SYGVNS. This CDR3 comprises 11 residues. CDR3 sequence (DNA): TGTGCCAGCAGTGGGGGCATCCAAGCTTTCTTT. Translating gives CASSGGIQAFF.

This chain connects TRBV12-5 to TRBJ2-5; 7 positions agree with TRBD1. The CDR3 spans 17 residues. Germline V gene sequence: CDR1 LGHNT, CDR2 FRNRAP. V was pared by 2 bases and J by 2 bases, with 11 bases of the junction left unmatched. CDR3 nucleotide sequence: TGTGCTAGTGGTTTGCCTACAGGGGCCACCCTACAAGAGACCCAGTACTTC. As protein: CASGLPTGATLQETQYF.

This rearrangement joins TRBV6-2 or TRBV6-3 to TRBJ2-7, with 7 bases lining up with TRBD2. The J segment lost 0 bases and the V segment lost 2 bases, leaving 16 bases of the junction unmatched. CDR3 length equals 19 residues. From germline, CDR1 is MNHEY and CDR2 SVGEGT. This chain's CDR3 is CASSYKRDYQGWGSYEQYF. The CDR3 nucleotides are TGTGCCAGCAGTTACAAAAGGGACTACCAGGGATGGGGCTCCTACGAGCAGTACTTC.

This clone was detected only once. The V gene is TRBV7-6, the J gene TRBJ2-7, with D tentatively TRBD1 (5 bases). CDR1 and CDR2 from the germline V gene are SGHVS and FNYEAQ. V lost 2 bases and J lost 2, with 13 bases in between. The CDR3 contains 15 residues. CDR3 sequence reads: CASSLSFPGPYEQYF. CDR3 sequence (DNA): TGTGCCAGCAGCTTATCCTTCCCAGGGCCCTACGAGCAGTACTTC. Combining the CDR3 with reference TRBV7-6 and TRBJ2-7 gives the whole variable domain GAGVSQSPRYKVTKRGQDVALRCDPISGHVSLYWYRQALGQGPEFLTYFNYEAQQDKSGLPNDRFSAERPEGSISTLTIQRTEQRDSAMYRCASSLSFPGPYEQYFGPGTRLTVT.